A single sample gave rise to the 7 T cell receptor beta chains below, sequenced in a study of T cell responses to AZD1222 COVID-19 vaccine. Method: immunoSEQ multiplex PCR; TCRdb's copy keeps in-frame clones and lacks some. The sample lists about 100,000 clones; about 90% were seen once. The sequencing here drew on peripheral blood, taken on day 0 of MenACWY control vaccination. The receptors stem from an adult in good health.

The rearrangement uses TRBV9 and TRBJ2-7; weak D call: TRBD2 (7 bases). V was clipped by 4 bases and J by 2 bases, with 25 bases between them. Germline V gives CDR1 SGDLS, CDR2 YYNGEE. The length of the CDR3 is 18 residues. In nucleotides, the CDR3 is TGTGCCAGCAGCCACACCGCCGCAGAGGGGGGGCTCCCCTACGAGCAGTACTTC. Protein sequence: CASSHTAAEGGLPYEQYF.

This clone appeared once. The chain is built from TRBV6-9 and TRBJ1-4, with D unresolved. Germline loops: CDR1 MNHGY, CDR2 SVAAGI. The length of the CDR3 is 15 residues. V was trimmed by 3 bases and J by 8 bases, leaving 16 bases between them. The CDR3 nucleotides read TGTGCCAGCAGTTACCTCACGGCTATGGGGGAAAAACTGTTTTTT. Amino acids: CASSYLTAMGEKLFF.

The CDR3, as DNA: TGTGCCAGCAGTGGCCCCCTAGCGGGGGGGCTTATCCAAGAGACCCAGTACTTC. Translated, it gives CASSGPLAGGLIQETQYF. This rearrangement joins TRBV28 to TRBJ2-5, with TRBD2 identical over 12 bases. V dropped 5 bases and J dropped 1; count of bases not matched to a gene: 11. Germline-derived CDR1 and CDR2 are MDHEN and SYDVKM. This CDR3 spans 18 amino acids.

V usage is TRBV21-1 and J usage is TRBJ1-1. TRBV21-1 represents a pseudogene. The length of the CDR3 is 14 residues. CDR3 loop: CASSKVAGNTEAFF. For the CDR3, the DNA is TGTGCCAGCAGCAAAGTGGCGGGGAACACTGAAGCTTTCTTT.

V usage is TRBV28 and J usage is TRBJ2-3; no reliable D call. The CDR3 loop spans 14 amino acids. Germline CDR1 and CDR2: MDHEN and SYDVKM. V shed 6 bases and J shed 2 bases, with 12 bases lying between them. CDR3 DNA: TGTGCCAGCAGACGGACGGCGCTCACAGATACGCAGTATTTT. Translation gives CASRRTALTDTQYF.

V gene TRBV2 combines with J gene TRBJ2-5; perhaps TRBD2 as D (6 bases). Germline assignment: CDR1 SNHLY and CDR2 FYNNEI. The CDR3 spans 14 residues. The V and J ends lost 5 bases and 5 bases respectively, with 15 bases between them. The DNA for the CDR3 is TGTGCCAGCAGTCCCGGGAGTTCGGGGGAGACCCAGTACTTC. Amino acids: CASSPGSSGETQYF.

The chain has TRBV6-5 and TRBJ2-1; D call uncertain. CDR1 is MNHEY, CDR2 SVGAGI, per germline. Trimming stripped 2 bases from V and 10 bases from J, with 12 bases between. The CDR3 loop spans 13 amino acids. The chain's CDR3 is CASSYDTRREQFF. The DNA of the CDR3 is TGTGCCAGCAGTTACGACACCCGAAGGGAGCAGTTCTTC.